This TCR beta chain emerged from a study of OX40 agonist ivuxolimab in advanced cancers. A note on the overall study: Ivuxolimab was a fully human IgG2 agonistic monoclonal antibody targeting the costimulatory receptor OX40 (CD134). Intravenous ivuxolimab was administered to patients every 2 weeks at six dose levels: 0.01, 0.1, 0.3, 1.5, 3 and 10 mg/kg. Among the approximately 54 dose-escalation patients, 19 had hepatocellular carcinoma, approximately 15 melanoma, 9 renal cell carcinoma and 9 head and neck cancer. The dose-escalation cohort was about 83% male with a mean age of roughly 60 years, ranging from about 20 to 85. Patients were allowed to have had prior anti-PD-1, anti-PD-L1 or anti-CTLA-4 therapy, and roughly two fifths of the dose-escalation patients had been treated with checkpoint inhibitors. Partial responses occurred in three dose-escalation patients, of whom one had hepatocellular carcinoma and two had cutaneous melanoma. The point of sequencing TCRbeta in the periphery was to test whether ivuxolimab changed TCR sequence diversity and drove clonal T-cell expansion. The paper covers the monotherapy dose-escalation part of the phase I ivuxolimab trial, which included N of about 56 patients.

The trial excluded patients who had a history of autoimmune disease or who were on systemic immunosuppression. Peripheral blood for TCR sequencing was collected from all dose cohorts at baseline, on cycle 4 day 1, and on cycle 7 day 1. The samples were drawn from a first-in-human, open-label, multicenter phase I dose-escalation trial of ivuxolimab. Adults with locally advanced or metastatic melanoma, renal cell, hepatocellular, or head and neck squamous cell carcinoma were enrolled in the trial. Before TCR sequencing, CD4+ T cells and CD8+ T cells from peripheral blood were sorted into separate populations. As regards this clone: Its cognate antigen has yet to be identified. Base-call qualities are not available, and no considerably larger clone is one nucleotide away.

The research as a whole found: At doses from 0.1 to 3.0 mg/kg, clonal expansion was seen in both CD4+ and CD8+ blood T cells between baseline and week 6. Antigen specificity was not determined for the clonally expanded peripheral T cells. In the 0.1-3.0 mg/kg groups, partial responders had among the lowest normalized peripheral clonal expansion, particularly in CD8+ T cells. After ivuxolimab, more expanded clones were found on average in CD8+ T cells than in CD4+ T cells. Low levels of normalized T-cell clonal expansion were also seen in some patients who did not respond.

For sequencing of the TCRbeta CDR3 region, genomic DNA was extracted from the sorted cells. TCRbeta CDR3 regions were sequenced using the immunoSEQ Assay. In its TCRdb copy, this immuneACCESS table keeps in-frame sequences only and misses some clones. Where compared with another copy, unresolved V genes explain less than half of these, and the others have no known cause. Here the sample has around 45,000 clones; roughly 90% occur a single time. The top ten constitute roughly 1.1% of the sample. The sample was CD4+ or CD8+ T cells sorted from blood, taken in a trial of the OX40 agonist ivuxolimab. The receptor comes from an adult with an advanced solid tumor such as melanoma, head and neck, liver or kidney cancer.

Here the CDR3 is given as CASSLEAGAYEQYF. The bases read TGCGCCAGCAGCTTGGAGGCCGGGGCCTACGAGCAGTACTTC. The chain was built from TRBV5-1 and TRBJ2-7, with TRBD2 tentatively as D gene (5 bases match). Trimming costs V 0 bases and J 2 bases, and their ends lie 9 bases apart. The germline V gene supplies CDR1 SGHRS and CDR2 YFSETQ. Including cysteine and phenylalanine, the CDR3 has 14 amino acids. CDR3 DNA is the only sequence kept; it has 42 bases, read in frame from the first base.